The sequence of this TCR beta chain was determined in a study of Tregs in tolerant kidney transplant recipients. Study in general: Mixed chimerism was transient after nonmyeloablative marrow transplants from related graft donors.

This table comes from immunoSEQ multiplex PCR, and its TCRdb copy is limited to in-frame clones, with some not included. Of about 15,000 clones in the sample, around 53% were seen once. This clone was counted only a few times. Its antigen is not identified. After about six days with irradiated graft donor PBMCs, CFSE-labeled recipient PBMCs were FACS-sorted. Overall study findings and caveats: Validation in larger populations is needed because few patients were studied.

CDR1 and CDR2 (germline): SGHNT, YYREEE (reference sequence). Trimming took 0 bases from V and 4 from J, leaving 11 bases between them. The CDR3 loop spans 15 amino acids. The clonotype was recovered from a human patient who received a combined kidney and bone marrow transplant. The sequencing here drew on CD4+ T cells from blood cultured with allogeneic cells, taken before the transplant. This chain joins TRBV5-4 and TRBJ2-1; maybe TRBD2 (5 bases). CDR3 residues: CASSLVPSRYNEQFF. CDR3 DNA: TGTGCCAGCAGCTTGGTGCCTAGCCGATACAATGAGCAGTTCTTC.